This TCR beta chain was sequenced for a study of OX40 agonist ivuxolimab in advanced cancers. The study's findings and limits: Average numbers of expanded clones were greater in CD8+ T cells than in CD4+. In the expanded peripheral T cells, antigen specificity was never determined.

The CDR3 loop spans 15 amino acids. V shed 4 bases and J shed 7 bases, with 20 bases lying between them. Germline CDR1 SGHRS, CDR2 YFSETQ. This table comes from immunoSEQ multiplex PCR, and its TCRdb copy is limited to in-frame clones, with some not included. The top ten clones hold about 10% of a sample with about 44,000 clones, about four fifths of them seen once. A note on this clone: Its antigen is as yet unknown.

Sequencing used CD4+ or CD8+ T cells sorted from blood, obtained in a trial of the OX40 agonist ivuxolimab. J is TRBJ1-1 and V is TRBV5-1, with a weak D call TRBD1 (6 bases). The sequence was collected from an adult with an advanced solid tumor such as melanoma, head and neck, liver or kidney cancer. Written as DNA, the CDR3 is TGCGCCAGCAGCAGCTCCACGGGGGGCAGGGGTGAAGCTTTCTTT. Protein product: CASSSSTGGRGEAFF.